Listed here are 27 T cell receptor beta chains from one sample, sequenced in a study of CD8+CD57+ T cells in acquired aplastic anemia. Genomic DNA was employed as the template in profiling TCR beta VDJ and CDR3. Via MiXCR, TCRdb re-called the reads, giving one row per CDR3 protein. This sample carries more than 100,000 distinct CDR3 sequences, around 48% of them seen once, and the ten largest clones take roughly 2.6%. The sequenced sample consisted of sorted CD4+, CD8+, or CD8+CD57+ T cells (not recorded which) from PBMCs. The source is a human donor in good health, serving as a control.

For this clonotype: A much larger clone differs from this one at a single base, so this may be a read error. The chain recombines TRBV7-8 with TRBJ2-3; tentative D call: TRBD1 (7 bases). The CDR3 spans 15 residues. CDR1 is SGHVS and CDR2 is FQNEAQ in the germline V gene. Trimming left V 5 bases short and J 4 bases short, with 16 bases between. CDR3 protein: CASSPRTGGADTQYF. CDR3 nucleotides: TGTGCCAGCAGCCCGAGGACAGGAGGGGCAGATACGCAGTATTTT. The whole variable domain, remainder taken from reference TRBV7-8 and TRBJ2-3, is GAGVSQSPRYKVAKRGQDVALRCDPISGHVSLFWYQQALGQGPEFLTYFQNEAQLDKSGLPSDRFFAERPEGSVSTLKIQRTQQEDSAVYLCASSPRTGGADTQYFGPGTRLTVL.

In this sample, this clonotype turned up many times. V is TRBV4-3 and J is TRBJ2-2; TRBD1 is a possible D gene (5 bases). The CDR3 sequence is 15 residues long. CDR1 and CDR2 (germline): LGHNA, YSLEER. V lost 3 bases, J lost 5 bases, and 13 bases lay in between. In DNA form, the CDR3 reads TGCGCCAGCAGCCATCAACAAAGACAGACCGGGGAGCTGTTTTTT. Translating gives CASSHQQRQTGELFF.

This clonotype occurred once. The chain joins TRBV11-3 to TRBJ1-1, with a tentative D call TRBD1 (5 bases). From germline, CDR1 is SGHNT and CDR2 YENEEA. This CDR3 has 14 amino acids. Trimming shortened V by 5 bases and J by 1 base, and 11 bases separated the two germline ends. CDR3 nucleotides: TGTGCCAGCAGCCCGGCGACAGAGAACACTGAAGCTTTCTTT. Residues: CASSPATENTEAFF. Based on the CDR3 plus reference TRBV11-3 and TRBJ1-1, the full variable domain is EAGVVQSPRYKIIEKKQPVAFWCNPISGHNTLYWYLQNLGQGPELLIRYENEEAVDDSQLPKDRFSAERLKGVDSTLKIQPAELGDSAVYLCASSPATENTEAFFGQGTRLTVV.

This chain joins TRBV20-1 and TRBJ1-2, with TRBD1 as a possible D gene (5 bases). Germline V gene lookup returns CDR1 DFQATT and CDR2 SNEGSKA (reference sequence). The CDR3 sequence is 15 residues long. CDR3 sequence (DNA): TGCAGCGCCGCCGTGGGAAACGGAAATTGGGGGGGCTACACCTTC. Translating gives CSAAVGNGNWGGYTF.

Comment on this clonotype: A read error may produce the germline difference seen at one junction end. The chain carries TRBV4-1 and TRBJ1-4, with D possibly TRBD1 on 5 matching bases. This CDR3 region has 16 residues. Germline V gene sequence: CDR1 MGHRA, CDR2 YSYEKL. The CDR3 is CAGSQTAGTTNEKLFF. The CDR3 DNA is TGCGCCGGCAGCCAAACCGCAGGGACAACTAATGAAAAACTGTTTTTT.

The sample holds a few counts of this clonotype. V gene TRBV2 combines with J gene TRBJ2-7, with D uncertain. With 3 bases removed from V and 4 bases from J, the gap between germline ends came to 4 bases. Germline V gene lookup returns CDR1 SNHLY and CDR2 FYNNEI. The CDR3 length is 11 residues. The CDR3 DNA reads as TGTGCCAGCAGTGAGCTATACGAGCAGTACTTC. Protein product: CASSELYEQYF. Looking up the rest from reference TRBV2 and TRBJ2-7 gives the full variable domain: EPEVTQTPSHQVTQMGQEVILRCVPISNHLYFYWYRQILGQKVEFLVSFYNNEISEKSEIFDDQFSVERPDGSNFTLKIRSTKLEDSAMYFCASSELYEQYFGPGTRLTVT.

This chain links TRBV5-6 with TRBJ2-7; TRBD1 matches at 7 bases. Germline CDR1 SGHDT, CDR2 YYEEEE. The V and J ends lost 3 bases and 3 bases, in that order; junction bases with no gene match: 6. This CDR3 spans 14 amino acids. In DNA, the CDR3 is TGTGCCAGCAGCTCCGGACAGGCGATCTACGAGCAGTACGTC. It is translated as CASSSGQAIYEQYV.

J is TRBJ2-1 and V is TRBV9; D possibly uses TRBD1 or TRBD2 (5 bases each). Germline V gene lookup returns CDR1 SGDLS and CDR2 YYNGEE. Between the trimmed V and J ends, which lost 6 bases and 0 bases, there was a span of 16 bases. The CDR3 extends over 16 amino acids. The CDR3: CASNRDGDGSYNEQFF. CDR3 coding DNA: TGTGCCAGCAATAGGGACGGGGACGGCTCCTACAATGAGCAGTTCTTC. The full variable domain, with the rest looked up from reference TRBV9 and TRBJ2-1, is DSGVTQTPKHLITATGQRVTLRCSPRSGDLSVYWYQQSLDQGLQFLIQYYNGEERAKGNILERFSAQQFPDLHSELNLSSLELGDSALYFCASNRDGDGSYNEQFFGPGTRLTVL.

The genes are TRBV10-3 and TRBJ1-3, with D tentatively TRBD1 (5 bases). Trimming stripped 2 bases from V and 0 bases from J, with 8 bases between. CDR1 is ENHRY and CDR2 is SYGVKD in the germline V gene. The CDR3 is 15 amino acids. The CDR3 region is CAISERGSSGNTIYF. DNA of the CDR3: TGTGCCATCAGTGAGAGGGGCAGCTCTGGAAACACCATATATTTT.

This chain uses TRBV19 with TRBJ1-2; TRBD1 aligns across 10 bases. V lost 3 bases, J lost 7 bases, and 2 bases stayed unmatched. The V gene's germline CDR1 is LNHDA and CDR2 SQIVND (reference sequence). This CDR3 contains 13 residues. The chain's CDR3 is CASSIRDRGGYTF. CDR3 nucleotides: TGTGCCAGTAGTATCCGGGACAGGGGTGGCTACACCTTC.

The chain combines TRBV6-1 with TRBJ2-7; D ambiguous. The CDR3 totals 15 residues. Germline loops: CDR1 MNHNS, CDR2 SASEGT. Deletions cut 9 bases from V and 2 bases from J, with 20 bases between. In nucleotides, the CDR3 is TGTGCCAGTCAAGGTGGAAGAGGACCAACCTACGAGCAGTACTTC. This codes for CASQGGRGPTYEQYF.

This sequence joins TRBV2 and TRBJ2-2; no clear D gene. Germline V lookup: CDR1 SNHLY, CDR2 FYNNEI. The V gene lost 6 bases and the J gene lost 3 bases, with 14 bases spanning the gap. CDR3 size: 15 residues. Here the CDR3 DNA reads TGTGCCAGCAGCGAAAGGCGACCGGACACCGGGGAGCTGTTTTTT. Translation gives CASSERRPDTGELFF.

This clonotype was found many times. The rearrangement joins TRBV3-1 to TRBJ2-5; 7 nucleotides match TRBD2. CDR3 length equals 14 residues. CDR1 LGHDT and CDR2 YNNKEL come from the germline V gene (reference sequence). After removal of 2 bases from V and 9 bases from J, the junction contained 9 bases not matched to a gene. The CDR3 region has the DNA TGTGCCAGCAGCCAACCAACCGGCCGGGGGGCCCAGTACTTC. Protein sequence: CASSQPTGRGAQYF.

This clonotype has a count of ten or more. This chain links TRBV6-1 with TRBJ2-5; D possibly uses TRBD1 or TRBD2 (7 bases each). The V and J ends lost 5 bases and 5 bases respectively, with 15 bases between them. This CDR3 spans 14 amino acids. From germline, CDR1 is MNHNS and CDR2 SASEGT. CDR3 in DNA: TGTGCCAGCAGTAGACAGGGAGGGAGGGAGACCCAGTACTTC. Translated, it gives CASSRQGGRETQYF.

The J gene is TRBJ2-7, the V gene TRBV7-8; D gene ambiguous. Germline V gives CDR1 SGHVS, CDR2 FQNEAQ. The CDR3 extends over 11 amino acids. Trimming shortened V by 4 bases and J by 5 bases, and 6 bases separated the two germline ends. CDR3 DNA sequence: TGTGCCAGCAGCTACTTCAACGAGCAGTACTTC. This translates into CASSYFNEQYF. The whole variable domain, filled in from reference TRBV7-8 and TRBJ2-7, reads GAGVSQSPRYKVAKRGQDVALRCDPISGHVSLFWYQQALGQGPEFLTYFQNEAQLDKSGLPSDRFFAERPEGSVSTLKIQRTQQEDSAVYLCASSYFNEQYFGPGTRLTVT.

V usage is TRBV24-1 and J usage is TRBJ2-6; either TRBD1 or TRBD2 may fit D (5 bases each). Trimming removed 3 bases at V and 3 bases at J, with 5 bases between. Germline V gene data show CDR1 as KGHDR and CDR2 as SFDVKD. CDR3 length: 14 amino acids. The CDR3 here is CATSDGGGANVLTF. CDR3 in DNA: TGTGCCACCAGTGATGGGGGTGGGGCCAACGTCCTGACTTTC.

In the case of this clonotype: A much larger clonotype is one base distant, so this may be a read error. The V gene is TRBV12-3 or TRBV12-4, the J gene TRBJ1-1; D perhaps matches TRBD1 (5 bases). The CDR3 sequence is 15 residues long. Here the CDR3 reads CAGSLQESLNTEAFF. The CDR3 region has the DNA TGTGCCGGCAGTTTACAGGAATCATTGAACACTGAAGCTTTCTTT.

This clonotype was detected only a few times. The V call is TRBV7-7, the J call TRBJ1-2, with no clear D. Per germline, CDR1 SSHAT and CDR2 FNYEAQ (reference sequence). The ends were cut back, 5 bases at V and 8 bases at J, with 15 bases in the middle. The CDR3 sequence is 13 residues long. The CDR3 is CASSLNAGKGYTF. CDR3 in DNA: TGTGCCAGCAGCCTTAACGCGGGAAAAGGCTACACCTTC.

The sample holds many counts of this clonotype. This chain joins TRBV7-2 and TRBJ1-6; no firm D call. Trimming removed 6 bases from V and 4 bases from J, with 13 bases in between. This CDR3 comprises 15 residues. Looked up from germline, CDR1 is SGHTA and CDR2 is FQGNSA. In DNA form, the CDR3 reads TGTGCCAGCAGGATTCCGGGATCTTATAATTCACCCCTCCACTTT. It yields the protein CASRIPGSYNSPLHF.

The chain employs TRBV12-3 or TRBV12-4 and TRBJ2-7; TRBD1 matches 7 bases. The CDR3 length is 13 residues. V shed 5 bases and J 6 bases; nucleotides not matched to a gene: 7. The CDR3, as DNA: TGTGCCAGCAGTGAGACAGGGTTCCGCGAGCAGTACTTC. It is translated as CASSETGFREQYF.

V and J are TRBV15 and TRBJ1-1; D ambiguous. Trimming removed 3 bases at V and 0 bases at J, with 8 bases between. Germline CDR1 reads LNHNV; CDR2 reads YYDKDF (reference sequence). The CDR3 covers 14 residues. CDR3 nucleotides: TGTGCCACCAGCAGGGACCCATTGAACACTGAAGCTTTCTTT. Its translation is CATSRDPLNTEAFF.

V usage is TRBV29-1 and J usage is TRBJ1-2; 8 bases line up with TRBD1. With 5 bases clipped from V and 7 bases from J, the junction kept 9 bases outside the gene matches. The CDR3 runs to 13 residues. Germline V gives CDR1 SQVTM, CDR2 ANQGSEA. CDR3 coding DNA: TGCAGCGTTCAAGGACAGGGAAACCGTGGCTACACCTTC. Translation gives CSVQGQGNRGYTF.

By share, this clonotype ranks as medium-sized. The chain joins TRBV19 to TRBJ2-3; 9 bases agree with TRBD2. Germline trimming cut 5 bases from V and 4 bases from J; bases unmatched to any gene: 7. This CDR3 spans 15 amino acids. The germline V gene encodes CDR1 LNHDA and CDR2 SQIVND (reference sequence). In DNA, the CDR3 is TGTGCCAGTAGTGGTTCGGGCGGGGGGGCAGATACGCAGTATTTT. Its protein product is CASSGSGGGADTQYF.

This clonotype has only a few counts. The CDR3 DNA reads TGTGCCACCAGCTGGGGGACAGGGAGGGCTGAAGCTTTCTTT. This translates into CATSWGTGRAEAFF. This chain joins TRBV15 and TRBJ1-1, with 9 bases matching TRBD1. Germline values: CDR1 LNHNV, CDR2 YYDKDF (reference sequence). V shed 5 bases, J shed 6 bases, and the junction held 7 bases outside the gene matches. This CDR3 comprises 14 residues.

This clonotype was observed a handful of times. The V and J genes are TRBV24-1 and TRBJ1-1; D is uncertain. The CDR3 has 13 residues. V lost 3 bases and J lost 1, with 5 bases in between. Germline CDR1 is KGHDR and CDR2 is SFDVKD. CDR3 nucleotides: TGTGCCACCAGTGATGCGGGGAACACTGAAGCTTTCTTT. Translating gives CATSDAGNTEAFF.

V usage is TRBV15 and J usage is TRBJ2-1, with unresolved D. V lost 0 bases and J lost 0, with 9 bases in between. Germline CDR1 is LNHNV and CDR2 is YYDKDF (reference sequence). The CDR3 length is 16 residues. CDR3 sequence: CATSRDRGSSYNEQFF. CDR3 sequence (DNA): TGTGCCACCAGCAGAGATCGAGGTAGCTCCTACAATGAGCAGTTCTTC.

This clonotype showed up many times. This CDR3 reads CASRTLTRGPQHF. CDR3 DNA sequence: TGTGCCAGTCGGACCCTAACAAGGGGGCCCCAGCATTTT. V gene TRBV19 combines with J gene TRBJ1-5, with a possible D match to TRBD1 (5 bases). Germline-derived CDR1 and CDR2 are LNHDA and SQIVND (reference sequence). This CDR3 comprises 13 residues. The V gene lost 8 bases and the J gene lost 9 bases, with 17 bases spanning the gap.